This TCR beta chain was profiled in a study of blood T cells in healthy people across ages. V was clipped by 5 bases and J by 1 base, with 12 bases between them. Germline V gives CDR1 DFQATT, CDR2 SNEGSKA (reference sequence). There are 13 residues in the CDR3. A J-beta primer mix and a sample-barcoded 5' primer were used in a second PCR of about 7 to 12 cycles. TCRdb redid the calling of the 5' RACE reads with MiXCR, one entry per CDR3 protein. The sample has hundreds of thousands of distinct CDR3 sequences; 48% are singletons. Material for sequencing was blood. The chain joins TRBV20-1 to TRBJ2-7, with D possibly matching TRBD1 (6 bases). This clonotype was obtained from a man younger than 40 in good health. CDR3 protein: CSADRRRSYEQYF. DNA of the CDR3: TGCAGTGCTGACAGGCGACGGTCCTACGAGCAGTACTTC.